This T cell receptor beta chain emerged from a study of cytomegalovirus exposure and HLA in healthy donors. Findings and caveats of the study: Follow-up analysis later connected one missense variant in DCLRE1C with trimming of TCR beta V- and J-genes. Data from an earlier analysis indicated that most TCR beta V segments were productive either about 90% or about 30% of the time.

The PCR employed 60 Vbeta primers together with 13 Jbeta primers. Measured with immunoSEQ multiplex PCR; TCRdb has only the in-frame clones, and not every one. The sample has about 140,000 clones; roughly three quarters are singletons. Per the germline V gene, CDR1 is LGHNA and CDR2 is YNFKEQ. The V gene lost 0 bases and the J gene lost 4 bases, with 9 bases spanning the gap. This CDR3 has 14 residues. About this clone itself: The antigen remains unidentified.

V gene TRBV4-2 combines with J gene TRBJ1-1, with D unclear. The source is a young man in good health and CMV-seronegative. Sequenced: PBMCs. CDR3 in DNA: TGTGCCAGCAGCCAAGAAGAGTATAGCACTGAAGCTTTCTTT. This encodes CASSQEEYSTEAFF.